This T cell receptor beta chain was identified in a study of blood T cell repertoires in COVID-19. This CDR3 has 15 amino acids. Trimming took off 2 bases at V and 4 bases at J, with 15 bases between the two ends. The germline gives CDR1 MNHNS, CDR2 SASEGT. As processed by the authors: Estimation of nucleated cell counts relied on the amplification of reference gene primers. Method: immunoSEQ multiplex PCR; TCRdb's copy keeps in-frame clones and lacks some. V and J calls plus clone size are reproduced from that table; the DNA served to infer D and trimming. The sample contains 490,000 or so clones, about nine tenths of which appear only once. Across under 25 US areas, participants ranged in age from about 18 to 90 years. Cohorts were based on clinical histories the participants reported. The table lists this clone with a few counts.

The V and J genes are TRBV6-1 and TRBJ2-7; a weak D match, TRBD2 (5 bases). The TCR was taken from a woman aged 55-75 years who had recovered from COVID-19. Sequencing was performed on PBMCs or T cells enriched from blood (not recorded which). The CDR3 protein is CASSETFSPGYEQYF. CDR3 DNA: TGTGCCAGCAGTGAAACTTTCTCTCCGGGGTACGAGCAGTACTTC.